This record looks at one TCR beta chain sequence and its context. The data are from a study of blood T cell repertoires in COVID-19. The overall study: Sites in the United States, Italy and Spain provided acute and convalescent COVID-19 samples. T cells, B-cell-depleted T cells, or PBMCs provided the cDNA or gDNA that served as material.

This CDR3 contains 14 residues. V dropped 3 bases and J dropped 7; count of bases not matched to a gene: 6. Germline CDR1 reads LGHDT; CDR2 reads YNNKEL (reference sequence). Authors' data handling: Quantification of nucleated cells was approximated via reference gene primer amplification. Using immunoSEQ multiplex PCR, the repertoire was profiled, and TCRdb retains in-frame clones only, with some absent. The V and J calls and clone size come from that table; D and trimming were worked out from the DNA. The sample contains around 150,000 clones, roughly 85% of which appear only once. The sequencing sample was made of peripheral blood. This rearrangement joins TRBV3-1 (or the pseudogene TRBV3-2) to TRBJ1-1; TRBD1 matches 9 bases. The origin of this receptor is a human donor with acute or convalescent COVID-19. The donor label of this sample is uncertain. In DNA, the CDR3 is TGTGCCAGCAGCCAGGGACAGGGTGGGGGTGAAGCTTTCTTT. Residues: CASSQGQGGGEAFF.